The 16 T cell receptor beta chains presented below share a single source sample, sequenced in a study of T-cell reconstitution after alpha-beta-depleted transplantation in children. TCRbeta library preparation incorporated unique molecular identifiers. From the PCR reads, TCRdb called clonotypes with MiXCR, one entry per CDR3 protein. This table has about 610,000 distinct CDR3 sequences, roughly a tenth appearing once. Sample: PBMCs from the stem cell graft donor, taken from the stem cell graft. Every receptor here comes from a human donor who donated a stem cell graft to a child with acute myeloid leukemia.

This clonotype was detected only a few times. This chain uses TRBV2 with TRBJ2-7; D is unclear. The germline gives CDR1 SNHLY, CDR2 FYNNEI. This CDR3 is 14 amino acids long. Trimming stripped 6 bases from V and 3 bases from J, with 15 bases between. The CDR3 coding sequence is TGTGCCAGCAGCCTTGACCCCGGTTACTACGAGCAGTACTTC. Translation: CASSLDPGYYEQYF.

The chain recombines TRBV20-1 with TRBJ1-2, with 7 bases matching TRBD1. V was pared by 3 bases and J by 4 bases, with 11 bases of the junction left unmatched. Per germline, CDR1 DFQATT and CDR2 SNEGSKA (reference sequence). This CDR3 region has 15 residues. This chain's CDR3 is CSARPGQLGGYGYTF. In DNA, the CDR3 is TGCAGTGCTAGGCCGGGACAGCTCGGCGGCTATGGCTACACCTTC.

This clonotype was counted a few times. V is TRBV7-9 and J is TRBJ2-1; TRBD1 aligns across 7 bases. J was trimmed by 6 bases and V by 1 base; bases with no gene match: 6. This CDR3 contains 15 residues. Germline V gene lookup returns CDR1 SEHNR and CDR2 FQNEAQ (reference sequence). Here the CDR3 DNA reads TGTGCCAGCAGCTTAGGGACAGGACTGGGCAATGAGCAGTTCTTC. Amino acids: CASSLGTGLGNEQFF.

This clonotype was found a few times. The chain links TRBV6-1 to TRBJ2-5; D might be TRBD2 (7 bases). Germline values: CDR1 MNHNS, CDR2 SASEGT. The CDR3 contains 15 residues. The germline V and J ends were trimmed by 7 bases and 1 base, with 16 bases remaining between them. Written as DNA, the CDR3 is TGTGCCAGCATCCTAGGGGGGGGCGGCCAAGAGACCCAGTACTTC. This codes for CASILGGGGQETQYF.

In this sample, this clonotype turned up many times. J is TRBJ1-5 and V is TRBV4-1; D is ambiguous. CDR1 is MGHRA and CDR2 is YSYEKL in the germline V gene. The CDR3 loop spans 15 amino acids. Trimming left V 0 bases short and J 3 bases short, with 9 bases between. The CDR3 loop is CASSQDSNFNQPQHF. CDR3 nucleotide sequence: TGCGCCAGCAGCCAAGACTCCAATTTCAATCAGCCCCAGCATTTT.

J is TRBJ2-3 and V is TRBV20-1; a possible D gene is TRBD1 (6 bases). The CDR3 is made up of 13 amino acids. V lost 6 bases and J 0 bases, leaving 10 bases between the germline ends. Germline V gene lookup returns CDR1 DFQATT and CDR2 SNEGSKA (reference sequence). CDR3 protein: CSAGTPSTDTQYF. CDR3 DNA: TGCAGTGCAGGGACACCAAGCACAGATACGCAGTATTTT.

This clonotype was observed many times. The V call is TRBV29-1, the J call TRBJ2-3, with D uncertain. The CDR3 runs 14 residues. CDR1 is SQVTM, CDR2 ANQGSEA, per germline. V lost 2 bases and J lost 1, with 10 bases in between. The CDR3 is CSVESARRTDTQYF. In nucleotides, the CDR3 is TGCAGCGTTGAATCCGCCAGGCGCACAGATACGCAGTATTTT.

This clonotype was recorded at least ten times. This sequence joins TRBV20-1 and TRBJ2-1, with TRBD1 matching over 9 bases. With 2 bases clipped from V and 5 bases from J, the junction kept 10 bases outside the gene matches. Germline V CDR1 and CDR2: DFQATT, SNEGSKA (reference sequence). CDR3 length: 16 amino acids. The CDR3 region has the DNA TGCAGTGCTAGATCCCCCGGGACAGGGCCTAACAATGAGCAGTTCTTC. This sequence encodes CSARSPGTGPNNEQFF.

This clonotype was recorded at least ten times. The chain has TRBV29-1 and TRBJ2-3; tentatively, D is TRBD2 (5 bases). The CDR3 loop spans 13 amino acids. Germline V lookup: CDR1 SQVTM, CDR2 ANQGSEA. V was clipped by 7 bases and J by 1 base, with 12 bases between them. The CDR3 DNA reads as TGCAGCGATCATCTCGGGGGCACAGATACGCAGTATTTT. This encodes CSDHLGGTDTQYF.

This clonotype was observed a handful of times. CDR3 DNA sequence: TGTGCCAGCAGACTTGGGGCCACCTTGAAGACCCAGTACTTC. This translates into CASRLGATLKTQYF. The gene calls are TRBV12-3 or TRBV12-4 and TRBJ2-5; tentatively, D is TRBD1 (5 bases). The V gene lost 6 bases and the J gene lost 6 bases, with 17 bases spanning the gap. This CDR3 comprises 14 residues.

The chain recombines TRBV7-4 with TRBJ2-2, with 8 bases identical to TRBD2. The CDR3 is 16 residues long. Per the germline V gene, CDR1 is SGHVT and CDR2 is SQSDAQ. With 11 bases clipped from V and 2 bases from J, the junction kept 13 bases outside the gene matches. The DNA for the CDR3 is TGTGCCTCCTGGAGCGGGAGAGTACCCAACACCGGGGAGCTGTTTTTT. Its protein is CASWSGRVPNTGELFF.

This rearrangement joins TRBV30 to TRBJ2-3; possibly TRBD2 for D (6 bases). This CDR3 region has 12 residues. V gave up 3 bases and J gave up 4 bases, with 8 bases separating them. Germline values: CDR1 GTSNPN, CDR2 SVGIG (reference sequence). The chain's CDR3 is CAWSPGADTQYF. In DNA form, the CDR3 reads TGTGCCTGGAGCCCGGGGGCAGATACGCAGTATTTT.

The V and J genes are TRBV4-3 and TRBJ1-1, with D unresolved. Trimming pared 0 bases from V and 2 bases from J, leaving 16 bases between. Looked up from germline, CDR1 is LGHNA and CDR2 is YSLEER. This CDR3 is built from 17 residues. The CDR3 protein is CASSQDRAVRLNTEAFF. CDR3 bases: TGCGCCAGCAGCCAAGATAGAGCGGTGCGCCTCAACACTGAAGCTTTCTTT.

This sequence joins TRBV12-3 or TRBV12-4 and TRBJ1-5; no reliable D call. The CDR3 runs to 17 residues. V gave up 5 bases and J gave up 0 bases, with 17 bases separating them. Here the CDR3 reads CASSPDGTQYSNQPQHF. The CDR3 bases are TGTGCCAGCAGTCCCGACGGTACCCAATATAGCAATCAGCCCCAGCATTTT.

The sample holds many counts of this clonotype. The chain is built from TRBV29-1 and TRBJ2-3; no firm D call. Trimming pared 5 bases from V and 1 base from J, leaving 10 bases between. The germline gives CDR1 SQVTM, CDR2 ANQGSEA. This CDR3 spans 13 amino acids. Here the CDR3 DNA reads TGCAGCGTTCGGTCCGACCGCACAGATACGCAGTATTTT. It encodes CSVRSDRTDTQYF.

This clonotype was detected only a few times. The chain couples TRBV11-1 to TRBJ2-1; 7 bases fit TRBD2. This CDR3 spans 17 amino acids. Losses at the gene ends were 1 base for V and 3 bases for J; bases not matched to a gene: 9. Germline values: CDR1 SGHAT, CDR2 FQDESV (reference sequence). CDR3 loop: CASSLVGGRGGYNEQFF. CDR3 DNA: TGTGCCAGCAGCTTAGTGGGCGGGAGAGGTGGCTACAATGAGCAGTTCTTC.